Listed below are T cell receptor beta chains from one sample, sequenced in a study of T cell responses to AZD1222 COVID-19 vaccine. The protocol was immunoSEQ multiplex PCR, while the TCRdb copy is restricted to in-frame clones and leaves out a portion. The data show around 180,000 clones, 87% seen once. Sequences were derived from peripheral blood, sampled on day 0 of AZD1222 vaccination. The receptors come from an adult in good health. Both conserved end residues are part of each CDR3. D genes are given only for firm matches. The listing skips clone size in some rows; elsewhere it reads once, few, many or a size class.

abundance	j_gene	d_gene	v_gene	CDR3nt	CDR3aa
.	TRBJ2-7	TRBD2	TRBV29-1	TGCAGCGTTGAGGGACTAGCGGGTGTCCCGCCCTACGAGCAGTACTTC	CSVEGLAGVPPYEQYF
.	TRBJ1-5	TRBD1	TRBV27	TGTGCCAGCAGCCCGGACAGGGCTAGCAATCAGCCCCAGCATTTT	CASSPDRASNQPQHF
.	TRBJ1-2	TRBD1	TRBV7-6	TGTGCCAGCAGCTCCCAAGGACAGGGGTTCAATGGCTACACCTTC	CASSSQGQGFNGYTF
.	TRBJ1-3	.	TRBV3-1/TRBV3-2	TGTGCCAGCAGCCAGTGGGGGACTGGAAACACCATATATTTT	CASSQWGTGNTIYF
.	TRBJ2-7	.	TRBV10-1	TGCGCCAGCAGTGATGCGGGGGCCAGTCTCGAGCAGTACTTC	CASSDAGASLEQYF
.	TRBJ2-7	.	TRBV27	TGTGCCAGCAAGTCCTCTTCCGAGCAGTACTTC	CASKSSSEQYF
.	TRBJ2-7	TRBD2	TRBV5-1	TGCGCCAGCAGCCTAGGGACTAGCGGGAGTTTTAGGTACGAGCAGTACTTC	CASSLGTSGSFRYEQYF
once	TRBJ2-7	.	TRBV10-1	TGCGCCAGCATGGAGCGGCTGGGGGGCGAGCAGTACTTC	CASMERLGGEQYF
.	TRBJ2-1	.	TRBV4-2	TGTGCCAGCAGCTCCTGGGCCAATGAGCAGTTCTTC	CASSSWANEQFF
.	TRBJ2-3	TRBD2	TRBV6-5	TGTGCCCTTCGGAGCAGCGGGAGGGCCAAAACGCAGTATTTT	CALRSSGRAKTQYF
.	TRBJ1-4	.	TRBV27	TGTGCCAGCAGTTTAATCCTTGGGGAAAAACTGTTTTTT	CASSLILGEKLFF
.	TRBJ2-7	.	TRBV11-1	TGTGCCAGCAGCTTGCCAGGCAGCTCCTACGAGCAGTACTTC	CASSLPGSSYEQYF
once	TRBJ1-1	.	TRBV10-1	TGCGCCAGCAGTGACAAGGGGACGAACACTGAAGCTTTCTTT	CASSDKGTNTEAFF
.	TRBJ2-7	TRBD2	TRBV5-1	TGCGCCAGCAGCTTGGGCGGGGGTGAAGAGCAGTACTTC	CASSLGGGEEQYF
few	TRBJ1-2	TRBD1	TRBV19	TGTGCCAGTAGCCCACAGGGGCCCTATGGCTACACCTTC	CASSPQGPYGYTF
.	TRBJ2-6	TRBD1	TRBV5-1	TGCGCCAGCAGCGCGCGCGCCGGGACAGGGGATAGTTTGACTTTC	CASSARAGTGDSLTF
.	TRBJ1-4	.	TRBV5-1	TGCGCCAGCAGCTTGTATGGCGGAGTTAATGAAAAACTGTTTTTT	CASSLYGGVNEKLFF
few	TRBJ1-1	.	TRBV18	TGTGCCAGCTCAACTTTCAGCACTGAAGCTTTCTTT	CASSTFSTEAFF
once	TRBJ2-7	.	TRBV10-1	TGCGCCAGCTTCGGGGAGGACAGGGGGCGTCTAGCGGGAGACAAATCGGGCTACGAGCAGTACTTC	CASFGEDRGRLAGDKSGYEQYF
.	TRBJ2-1	TRBD1	TRBV10-3	TGTGCCATCAGTGGACAGGGGGCCTTTAGCTCCTACAATGAGCAGTTCTTC	CAISGQGAFSSYNEQFF
.	TRBJ1-2	.	TRBV6-1	TGTGCCAGCAGTGATATGCGACTCCGAAACTATGGCTACACCTTC	CASSDMRLRNYGYTF
.	TRBJ1-5	.	TRBV6-2/TRBV6-3	TGTGCCAGCAGTTACGACAGATATCAGCCCCAGCATTTT	CASSYDRYQPQHF
.	TRBJ1-2	.	TRBV12-3/TRBV12-4	TGTGCCAGCAGTTTATGGGGCGCGGGCTACACCTTC	CASSLWGAGYTF
.	TRBJ2-5	TRBD2	TRBV6-5	TGTGCCAGCACTACCTCGGGACTAGTCGGAGAGACCCAGTACTTC	CASTTSGLVGETQYF
.	TRBJ2-1	.	TRBV28	TGTGCCAGCAGCCTACCGACAGGTTACAATGAGCAGTTCTTC	CASSLPTGYNEQFF
.	TRBJ2-4	TRBD2	TRBV2	TGTGCCAGCCGGTGGACTAGCGGGATGAACATTCAGTACTTC	CASRWTSGMNIQYF
.	TRBJ1-2	.	TRBV19	TGTGCCAGTAGTATACGAACGACAGGCGACCCCTATGGCTACACCTTC	CASSIRTTGDPYGYTF